Below, one T cell receptor (beta chain) is given with its context. Treatment given: 15 to 20 received Ad26.COV2.S at low or high dose, single or two shots; 5 received placebo; per-sample allocation not given. Samples came from day 63 after the first vaccine or placebo injection. The CDR3 sequence is 15 residues long. V lost 6 bases, J lost 3 bases, and 6 bases stayed unmatched. Germline CDR1 is SNHLY and CDR2 is FYNNEI. Sequencing was performed with immunoSEQ multiplex PCR; in TCRdb, only in-frame clones are kept and a portion is missing. Here the sample spans approximately 280,000 clones, more than 70% being singletons. The data stem from a study of Ad26.COV2.S vaccination and SARS-CoV-2 variants. Study summary: Participants got Ad26.COV2.S intramuscularly, once or twice 56 days apart.

This chain uses TRBV2 with TRBJ2-7; TRBD1 agrees at 12 bases. Sequences were derived from peripheral blood, sampled in a trial of Ad26.COV2.S vaccine versus placebo. This receptor was taken from a person aged 18-65 years who received the Ad26.COV2.S COVID-19 vaccine or a placebo. The CDR3 DNA follows: TGTGCCAGCAGAGGGACAGGGGGCCCCTTCTACGAGCAGTACTTC. Translated: CASRGTGGPFYEQYF. The full variable domain, with the rest looked up from reference TRBV2 and TRBJ2-7, is EPEVTQTPSHQVTQMGQEVILRCVPISNHLYFYWYRQILGQKVEFLVSFYNNEISEKSEIFDDQFSVERPDGSNFTLKIRSTKLEDSAMYFCASRGTGGPFYEQYFGPGTRLTVT.